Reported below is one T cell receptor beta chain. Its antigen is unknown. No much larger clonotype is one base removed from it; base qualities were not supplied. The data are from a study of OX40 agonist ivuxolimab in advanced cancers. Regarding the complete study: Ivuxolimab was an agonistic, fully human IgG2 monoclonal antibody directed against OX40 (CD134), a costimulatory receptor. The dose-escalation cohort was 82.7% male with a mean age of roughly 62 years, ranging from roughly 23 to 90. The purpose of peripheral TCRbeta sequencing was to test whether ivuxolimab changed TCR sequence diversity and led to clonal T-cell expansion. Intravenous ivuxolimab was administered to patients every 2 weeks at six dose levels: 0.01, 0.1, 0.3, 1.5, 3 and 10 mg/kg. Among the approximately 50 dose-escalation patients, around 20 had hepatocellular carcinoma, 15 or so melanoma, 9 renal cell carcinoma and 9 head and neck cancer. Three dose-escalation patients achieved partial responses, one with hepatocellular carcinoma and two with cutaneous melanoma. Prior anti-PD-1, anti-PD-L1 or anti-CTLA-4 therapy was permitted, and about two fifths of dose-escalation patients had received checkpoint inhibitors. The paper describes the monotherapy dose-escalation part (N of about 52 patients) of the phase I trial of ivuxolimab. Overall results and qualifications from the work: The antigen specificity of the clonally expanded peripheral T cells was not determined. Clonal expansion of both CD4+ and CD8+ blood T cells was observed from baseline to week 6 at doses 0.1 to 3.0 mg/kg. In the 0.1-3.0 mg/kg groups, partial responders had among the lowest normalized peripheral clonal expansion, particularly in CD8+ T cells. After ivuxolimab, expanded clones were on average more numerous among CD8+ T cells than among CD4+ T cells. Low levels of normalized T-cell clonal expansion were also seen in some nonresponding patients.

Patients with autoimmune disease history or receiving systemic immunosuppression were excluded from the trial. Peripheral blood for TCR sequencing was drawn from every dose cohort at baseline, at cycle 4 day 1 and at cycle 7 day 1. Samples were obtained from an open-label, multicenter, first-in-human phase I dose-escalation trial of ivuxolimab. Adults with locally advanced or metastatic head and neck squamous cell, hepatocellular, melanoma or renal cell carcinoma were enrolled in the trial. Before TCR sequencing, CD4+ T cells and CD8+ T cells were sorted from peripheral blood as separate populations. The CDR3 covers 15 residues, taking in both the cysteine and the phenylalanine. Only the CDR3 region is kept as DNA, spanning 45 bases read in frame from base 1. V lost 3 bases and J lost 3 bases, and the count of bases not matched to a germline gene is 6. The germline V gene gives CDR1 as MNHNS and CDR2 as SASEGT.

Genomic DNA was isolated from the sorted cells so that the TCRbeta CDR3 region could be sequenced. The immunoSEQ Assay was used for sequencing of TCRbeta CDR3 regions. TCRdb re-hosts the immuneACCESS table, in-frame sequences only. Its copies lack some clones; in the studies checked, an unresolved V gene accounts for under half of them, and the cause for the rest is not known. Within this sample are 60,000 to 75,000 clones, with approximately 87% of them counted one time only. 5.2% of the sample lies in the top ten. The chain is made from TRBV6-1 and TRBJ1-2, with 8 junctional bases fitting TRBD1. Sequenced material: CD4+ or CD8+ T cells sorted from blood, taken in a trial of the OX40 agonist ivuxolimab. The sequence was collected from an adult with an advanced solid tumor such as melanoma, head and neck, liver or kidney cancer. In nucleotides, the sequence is TGTGCCAGCAGTGAGTCAGGGGGCTTAGACTATGGCTACACCTTC. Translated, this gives CASSESGGLDYGYTF.